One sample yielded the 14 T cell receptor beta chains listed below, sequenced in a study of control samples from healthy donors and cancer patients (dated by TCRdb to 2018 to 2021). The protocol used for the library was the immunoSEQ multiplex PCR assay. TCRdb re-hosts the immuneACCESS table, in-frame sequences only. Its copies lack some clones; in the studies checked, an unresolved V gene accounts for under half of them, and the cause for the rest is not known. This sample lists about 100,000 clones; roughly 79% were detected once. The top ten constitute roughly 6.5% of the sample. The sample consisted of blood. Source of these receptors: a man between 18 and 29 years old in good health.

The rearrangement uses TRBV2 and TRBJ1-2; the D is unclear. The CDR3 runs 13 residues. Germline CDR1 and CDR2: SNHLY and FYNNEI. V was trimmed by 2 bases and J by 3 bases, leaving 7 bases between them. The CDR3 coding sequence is TGTGCCAGCAGTGAACAGAGTTACTATGGCTACACCTTC. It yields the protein CASSEQSYYGYTF. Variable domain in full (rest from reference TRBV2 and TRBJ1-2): EPEVTQTPSHQVTQMGQEVILRCVPISNHLYFYWYRQILGQKVEFLVSFYNNEISEKSEIFDDQFSVERPDGSNFTLKIRSTKLEDSAMYFCASSEQSYYGYTFGSGTRLTVV.

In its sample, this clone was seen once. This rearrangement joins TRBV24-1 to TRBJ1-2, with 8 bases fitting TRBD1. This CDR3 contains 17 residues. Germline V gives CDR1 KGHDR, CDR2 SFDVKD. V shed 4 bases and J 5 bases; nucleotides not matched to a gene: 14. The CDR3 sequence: CATSDAHGQGSEYGYTF. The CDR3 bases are TGTGCCACCAGTGACGCACACGGACAGGGATCGGAGTATGGCTACACCTTC.

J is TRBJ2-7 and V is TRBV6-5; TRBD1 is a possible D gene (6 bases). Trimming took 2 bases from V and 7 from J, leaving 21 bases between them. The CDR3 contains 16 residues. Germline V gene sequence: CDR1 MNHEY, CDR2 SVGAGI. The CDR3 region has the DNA TGTGCCAGCAGTTACAACCCTACAGGGTACCCGGGGGAGCAGTACTTC. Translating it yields CASSYNPTGYPGEQYF.

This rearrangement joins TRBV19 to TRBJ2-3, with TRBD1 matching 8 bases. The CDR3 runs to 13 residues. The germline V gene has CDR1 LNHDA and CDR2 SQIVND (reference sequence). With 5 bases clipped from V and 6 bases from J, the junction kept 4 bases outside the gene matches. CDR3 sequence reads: CASSPRQGDTQYF. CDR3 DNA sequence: TGTGCCAGTAGTCCCAGACAGGGGGATACGCAGTATTTT. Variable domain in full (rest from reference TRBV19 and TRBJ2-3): DGGITQSPKYLFRKEGQNVTLSCEQNLNHDAMYWYRQDPGQGLRLIYYSQIVNDFQKGDIAEGYSVSREKKESFPLTVTSAQKNPTAFYLCASSPRQGDTQYFGPGTRLTVL.

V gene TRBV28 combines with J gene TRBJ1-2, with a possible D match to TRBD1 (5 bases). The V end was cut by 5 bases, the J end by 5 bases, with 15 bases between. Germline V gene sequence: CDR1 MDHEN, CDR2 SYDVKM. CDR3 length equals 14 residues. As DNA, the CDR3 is TGTGCCAGCAGTAAGACAGCGTCTGGATATGGCTACACCTTC. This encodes CASSKTASGYGYTF.

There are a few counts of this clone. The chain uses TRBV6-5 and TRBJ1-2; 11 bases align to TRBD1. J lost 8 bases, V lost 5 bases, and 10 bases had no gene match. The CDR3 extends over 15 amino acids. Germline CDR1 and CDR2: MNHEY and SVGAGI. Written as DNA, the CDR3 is TGTGCCAGCAGTCCGCGTCCGGGACAGGGGGGAGGCTACACCTTC. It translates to CASSPRPGQGGGYTF.

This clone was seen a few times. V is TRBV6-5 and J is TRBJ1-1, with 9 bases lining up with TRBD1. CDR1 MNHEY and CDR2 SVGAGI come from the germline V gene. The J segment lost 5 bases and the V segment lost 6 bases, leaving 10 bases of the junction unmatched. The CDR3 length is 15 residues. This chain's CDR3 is CASRPLTGGETEAFF. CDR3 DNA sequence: TGTGCCAGCAGACCTCTGACAGGGGGAGAGACTGAAGCTTTCTTT.

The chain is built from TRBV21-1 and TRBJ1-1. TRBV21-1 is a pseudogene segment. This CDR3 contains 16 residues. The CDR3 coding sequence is TGTGCCAGCAGCAGCCGACCCGGCGGGATGAACACTGAAGCTTTCTTT. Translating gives CASSSRPGGMNTEAFF.

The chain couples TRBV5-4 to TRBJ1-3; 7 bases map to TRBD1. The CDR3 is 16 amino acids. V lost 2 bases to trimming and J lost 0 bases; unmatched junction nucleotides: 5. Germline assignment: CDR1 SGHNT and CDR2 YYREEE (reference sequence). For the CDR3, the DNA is TGTGCCAGCAGCTTAGGGGGCCGTTACTCTGGAAACACCATATATTTT. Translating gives CASSLGGRYSGNTIYF.

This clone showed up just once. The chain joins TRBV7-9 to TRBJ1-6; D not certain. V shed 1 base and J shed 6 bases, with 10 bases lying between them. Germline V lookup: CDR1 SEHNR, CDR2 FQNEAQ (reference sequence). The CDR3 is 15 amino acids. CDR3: CASSLGAGLNSPLHF. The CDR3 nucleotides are TGTGCCAGCAGCTTAGGGGCAGGTCTTAATTCACCCCTCCACTTT.

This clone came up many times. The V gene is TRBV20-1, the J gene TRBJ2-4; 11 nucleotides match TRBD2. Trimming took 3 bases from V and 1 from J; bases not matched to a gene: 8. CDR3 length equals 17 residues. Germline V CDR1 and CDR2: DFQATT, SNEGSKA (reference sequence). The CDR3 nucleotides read TGCAGTGCTAGTAGCGGGGGGGCCTTAAGGGCCAAAAACATTCAGTACTTC. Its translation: CSASSGGALRAKNIQYF.

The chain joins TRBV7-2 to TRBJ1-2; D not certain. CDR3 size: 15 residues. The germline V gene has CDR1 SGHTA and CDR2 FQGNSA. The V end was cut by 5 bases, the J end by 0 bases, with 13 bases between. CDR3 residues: CASSAPPPANYGYTF. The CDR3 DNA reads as TGTGCCAGCAGCGCCCCTCCGCCGGCTAACTATGGCTACACCTTC.

The CDR3 here is CATSRDRAYSGAGETQYF. CDR3 DNA sequence: TGTGCCACCAGCAGAGATCGAGCCTATAGCGGGGCAGGGGAGACCCAGTACTTC. The chain employs TRBV15 and TRBJ2-5; 8 positions agree with TRBD2. The CDR3 runs 18 residues. The germline CDR1 and CDR2 sequences are LNHNV and YYDKDF (reference sequence). V was clipped by 0 bases and J by 5 bases; unmatched bases: 14.

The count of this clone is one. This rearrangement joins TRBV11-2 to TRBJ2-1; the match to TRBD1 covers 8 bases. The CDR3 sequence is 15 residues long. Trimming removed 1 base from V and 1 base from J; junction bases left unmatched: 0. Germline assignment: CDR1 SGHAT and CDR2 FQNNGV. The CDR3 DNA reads TGTGCCAGCAGCTTAGGGACAGGGTCCTACAATGAGCAGTTCTTC. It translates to CASSLGTGSYNEQFF.